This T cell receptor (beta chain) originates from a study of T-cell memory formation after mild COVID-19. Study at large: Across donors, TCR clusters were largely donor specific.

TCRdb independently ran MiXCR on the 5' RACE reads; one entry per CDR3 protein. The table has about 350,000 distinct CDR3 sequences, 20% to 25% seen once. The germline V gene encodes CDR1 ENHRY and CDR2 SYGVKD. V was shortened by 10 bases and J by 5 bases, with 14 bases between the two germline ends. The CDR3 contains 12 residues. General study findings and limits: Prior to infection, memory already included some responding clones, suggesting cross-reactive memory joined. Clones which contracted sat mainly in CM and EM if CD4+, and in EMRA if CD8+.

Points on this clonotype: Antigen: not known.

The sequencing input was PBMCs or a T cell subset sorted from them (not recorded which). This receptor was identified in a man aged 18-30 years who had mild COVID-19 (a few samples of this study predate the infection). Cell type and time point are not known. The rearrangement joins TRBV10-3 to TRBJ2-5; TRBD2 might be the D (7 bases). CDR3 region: CATEPGGETQYF. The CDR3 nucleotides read TGTGCCACAGAACCGGGGGGCGAGACCCAGTACTTC.